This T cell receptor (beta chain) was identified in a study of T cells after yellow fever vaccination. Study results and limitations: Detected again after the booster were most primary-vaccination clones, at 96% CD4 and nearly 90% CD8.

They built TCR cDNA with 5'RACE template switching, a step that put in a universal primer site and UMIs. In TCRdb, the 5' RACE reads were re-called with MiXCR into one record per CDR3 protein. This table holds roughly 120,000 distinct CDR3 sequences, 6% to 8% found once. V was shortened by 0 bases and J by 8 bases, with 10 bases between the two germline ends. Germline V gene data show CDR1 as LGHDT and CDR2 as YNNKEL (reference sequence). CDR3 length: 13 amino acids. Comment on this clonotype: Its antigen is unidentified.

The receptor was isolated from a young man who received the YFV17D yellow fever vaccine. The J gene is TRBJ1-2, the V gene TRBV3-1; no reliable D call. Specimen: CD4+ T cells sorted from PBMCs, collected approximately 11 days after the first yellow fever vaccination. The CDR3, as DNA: TGTGCCAGCAGCCAAGATACCCAGCGCGGCTACACCTTC. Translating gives CASSQDTQRGYTF.